Listed here are 24 T cell receptor beta chains from one sample, sequenced in a study of identical twins listed by TCRdb under 2016. Library preparation was by 5' RACE. Reads for this sample came from an Illumina HiSeq 2000. TCRdb trimmed public reads at Q25 via fastp, called clones via MiXCR and kept in-frame beta chains. Duplicate CDR3 protein sequences are folded into a single record with the most common DNA and genes. Counted in this sample were some 500,000 distinct CDR3 sequences; roughly 9.9% of them appeared once. The ten biggest clones cover approximately 3.2% of the sample. The same specimen was also included in a second study, on yellow fever vaccine responses in identical twins.

The source material was PBMCs. These receptors were obtained from a woman aged 18-30 years in good health.

In this sample, this clonotype turned up many times. V gene TRBV5-5 combines with J gene TRBJ2-7; the D is unclear. CDR1 SGHKS and CDR2 YYEKEE come from the germline V gene (reference sequence). V lost 4 bases, J lost 1 base, and 9 bases lay in between. CDR3 length equals 13 residues. CDR3 loop: CASSTHASYEQYF. CDR3 coding DNA: TGTGCCAGCAGCACACACGCTTCCTACGAGCAGTACTTC.

This clonotype was counted at least ten times. The CDR3 coding sequence is TGTGCCAGCAGTTTCGGTAGGAATGCGGACGAGCAGTACTTC. Translation: CASSFGRNADEQYF. V is TRBV12-3 or TRBV12-4 and J is TRBJ2-7; D gene ambiguous. The CDR3 is 14 residues long. Trimming took off 3 bases at V and 5 bases at J, with 14 bases between the two ends.

This sequence joins TRBV5-1 and TRBJ2-5; tentative D call: TRBD1 (5 bases). CDR1 is SGHRS and CDR2 is YFSETQ in the germline V gene. V dropped 4 bases and J dropped 3 bases, with 10 bases sitting between them. This CDR3 comprises 13 residues. Here the CDR3 reads CASSPPDKETQYF. CDR3 coding DNA: TGCGCCAGCAGCCCACCGGACAAAGAGACCCAGTACTTC.

This clonotype occurred many times. The V and J genes are TRBV7-2 and TRBJ2-5; 8 bases fit TRBD1. There are 12 residues in the CDR3. V dropped 8 bases and J dropped 4; count of bases not matched to a gene: 3. Germline CDR1 is SGHTA and CDR2 is FQGNSA. In nucleotides, the CDR3 is TGTGCCAGCCTCGACAGGGGAGAGACCCAGTACTTC. Its translation: CASLDRGETQYF.

Many counts were recorded for this clonotype. The gene calls are TRBV11-2 and TRBJ2-3; 8 nucleotides line up with TRBD2. V was clipped by 3 bases and J by 5 bases; unmatched bases: 4. There are 14 residues in the CDR3. Germline V CDR1 and CDR2: SGHAT, FQNNGV. This CDR3 reads CASSFGGAGDTQYF. CDR3 DNA sequence: TGTGCCAGCAGCTTCGGGGGGGCGGGAGATACGCAGTATTTT.

This clonotype came up many times. This chain joins TRBV7-3 and TRBJ2-3; possible D gene TRBD2, 6 bases. Germline lookup yields CDR1 SGHTA and CDR2 FQGTGA. The CDR3 has 14 residues. With 4 bases removed from V and 3 bases from J, the gap between germline ends came to 11 bases. The CDR3 here is CASSSAGGTDTQYF. As DNA, the CDR3 is TGTGCCAGCAGCTCGGCTGGGGGGACAGATACGCAGTATTTT.

The CDR3 here is CASMGGNNNEQFF. The CDR3 bases are TGTGCCAGCATGGGGGGAAACAACAATGAGCAGTTCTTC. This chain connects TRBV7-8 to TRBJ2-1; D possibly corresponds to TRBD2 (6 bases). CDR1 SGHVS and CDR2 FQNEAQ come from the germline V gene. V dropped 7 bases and J dropped 5 bases, with 12 bases sitting between them. The CDR3 spans 13 residues.

This clonotype was seen only a few times. The chain's CDR3 is CASSLHDGTEAFF. For the CDR3, the DNA is TGCGCCAGCAGCTTGCACGACGGGACTGAAGCTTTCTTT. V and J are TRBV5-1 and TRBJ1-1; D is undetermined. Trimming pared 1 base from V and 5 bases from J, leaving 9 bases between. CDR1 and CDR2 (germline): SGHRS, YFSETQ. The CDR3 spans 13 residues.

The rearrangement uses TRBV7-2 and TRBJ2-2; D is ambiguous. Germline V CDR1 and CDR2: SGHTA, FQGNSA. The CDR3 length is 14 residues. The V end was cut by 4 bases, the J end by 7 bases, with 13 bases between. The DNA for the CDR3 is TGTGCCAGCAGCTGGAAAGGCCCTGTCGGGGAGCTGTTTTTT. It specifies CASSWKGPVGELFF.

This clonotype has just a few counts. This chain links TRBV29-1 with TRBJ2-5; TRBD1 agrees at 7 bases. The CDR3 has 13 residues. CDR1 is SQVTM, CDR2 ANQGSEA, per germline. V gave up 4 bases and J gave up 3 bases; unmatched junction bases: 5. CDR3: CSVVGGGEETQYF. CDR3 in DNA: TGCAGCGTTGTAGGGGGCGGAGAAGAGACCCAGTACTTC.

This clonotype was observed a single time. The chain joins TRBV7-9 to TRBJ2-7, with 7 bases lining up with TRBD2. The CDR3 is made up of 13 amino acids. The trim removed 8 bases at V and 0 bases at J, leaving 4 bases unmatched. Germline assignment: CDR1 SEHNR and CDR2 FQNEAQ (reference sequence). In DNA form, the CDR3 reads TGTGCCAGCGGGGGGGAACACTCCTACGAGCAGTACTTC. It yields the protein CASGGEHSYEQYF.

The chain has TRBV11-1 and TRBJ2-7; TRBD2 matches at 9 bases. The V gene's germline CDR1 is SGHAT and CDR2 FQDESV (reference sequence). The length of the CDR3 is 15 residues. J was trimmed by 3 bases and V by 3 bases; bases with no gene match: 6. The CDR3 nucleotides are TGTGCCAGCAGCTTCAAGCGGGGGGACGTCTACGAGCAGTACTTC. It codes for CASSFKRGDVYEQYF. The whole variable domain, filled in from reference TRBV11-1 and TRBJ2-7, reads EAEVAQSPRYKITEKSQAVAFWCDPISGHATLYWYRQILGQGPELLVQFQDESVVDDSQLPKDRFSAERLKGVDSTLKIQPAELGDSAMYLCASSFKRGDVYEQYFGPGTRLTVT.

There are a few counts of this clonotype. The rearrangement joins TRBV2 to TRBJ2-7; either TRBD1 or TRBD2 may supply D (5 bases each). Between the trimmed V and J ends, which lost 4 bases and 7 bases, there was a span of 11 bases. The CDR3 spans 12 residues. The germline V gene encodes CDR1 SNHLY and CDR2 FYNNEI. This chain's CDR3 is CASSARWGEQYF. For the CDR3, the DNA is TGTGCCAGCAGTGCACGATGGGGGGAGCAGTACTTC.

The J gene is TRBJ2-7, the V gene TRBV7-8, with 9 bases that match TRBD2. Germline V gene lookup returns CDR1 SGHVS and CDR2 FQNEAQ. The CDR3 is 14 amino acids. V was pared by 7 bases and J by 7 bases, with 11 bases of the junction left unmatched. The CDR3 DNA reads TGTGCCAGCACTCGGGCGGGCGGGAGGGTGGAGCAGTACTTC. Translated, it gives CASTRAGGRVEQYF.

The sample holds many counts of this clonotype. The V gene is TRBV20-1, the J gene TRBJ2-3; the D is unclear. Trimming left V 2 bases short and J 0 bases short, with 9 bases between. This CDR3 contains 14 residues. Germline V gene data show CDR1 as DFQATT and CDR2 as SNEGSKA (reference sequence). CDR3 nucleotide sequence: TGCAGTGCTAGAAAGAAGGATAGCACAGATACGCAGTATTTT. Translated, it gives CSARKKDSTDTQYF.

This rearrangement joins TRBV5-1 to TRBJ2-2; 11 nucleotides line up with TRBD2. CDR3 length: 17 residues. The V and J ends lost 0 bases and 3 bases, in that order; junction bases with no gene match: 4. Germline-derived CDR1 and CDR2 are SGHRS and YFSETQ. The chain's CDR3 is CASSLATSGAYTGELFF. In DNA form, the CDR3 reads TGCGCCAGCAGCTTGGCGACTAGCGGGGCCTACACCGGGGAGCTGTTTTTT.

This clonotype occurred many times. The V and J genes are TRBV29-1 and TRBJ2-7; TRBD2 matches at 11 bases. Looked up from germline, CDR1 is SQVTM and CDR2 is ANQGSEA. CDR3 length: 12 residues. With 5 bases clipped from V and 6 bases from J, the junction kept 3 bases outside the gene matches. CDR3: CSVTSGRVEQYF. The CDR3 DNA is TGCAGCGTTACTAGCGGGAGAGTCGAGCAGTACTTC.

The sample holds many counts of this clonotype. V and J are TRBV6-1 and TRBJ2-1; D unclear. Germline loops: CDR1 MNHNS, CDR2 SASEGT. The ends were cut back, 6 bases at V and 8 bases at J, with 14 bases in the middle. The length of the CDR3 is 13 residues. The CDR3 is CASRAPELDEQFF. The CDR3 DNA sequence: TGTGCCAGCAGGGCCCCCGAGCTAGATGAGCAGTTCTTC.

Of note for this clonotype: One end of the junction is discordant with germline, which a read error may explain. The chain has TRBV6-1 and TRBJ2-6, with TRBD1 matching 7 bases. Germline V lookup: CDR1 MNHNS, CDR2 SASEGT. This CDR3 region has 15 residues. CDR3: CASRGQPSGANDLTF. DNA for the CDR3: TGTGCCAGCAGGGGACAGCCCTCTGGGGCCAACGACCTGACTTTC.

This clonotype was seen a handful of times. The chain combines TRBV10-1 with TRBJ2-1, with 10 bases lining up with TRBD2. With V trimmed by 2 bases and J by 6 bases, 4 bases remained unmatched. The CDR3 is made up of 15 amino acids. The germline CDR1 and CDR2 sequences are WNHNN and SYGVQD (reference sequence). The CDR3 region is CASSEGSGRSNEQFF. Written as DNA, the CDR3 is TGCGCCAGCAGTGAGGGTAGCGGGAGGTCCAATGAGCAGTTCTTC.

This clonotype was found many times. V usage is TRBV6-4 and J usage is TRBJ1-6, with 10 bases lining up with TRBD1. The CDR3 has 15 amino acids. Germline lookup yields CDR1 MRHNA and CDR2 SNTAGT. V lost 0 bases and J lost 10; bases outside the gene matches: 3. CDR3 sequence (DNA): TGTGCCAGCAGTGACTCCCAGGGACAGGGGTCACCCCTCCACTTT. It yields the protein CASSDSQGQGSPLHF.

CDR3 in amino acids: CASSQVVLGEQYF. DNA for the CDR3: TGCGCCAGCAGCCAAGTCGTACTAGGCGAGCAGTACTTC. The rearrangement links TRBV4-3 to TRBJ2-7; the D gene is possibly TRBD2 (5 bases). Germline values: CDR1 LGHNA, CDR2 YSLEER. There are 13 residues in the CDR3. V was shortened by 1 base and J by 6 bases, with 10 bases between the two germline ends.

The table lists this clonotype with a few counts. The rearrangement links TRBV10-3 to TRBJ1-5; D is unresolved. This CDR3 has 12 residues. V was shortened by 6 bases and J by 3 bases, with 6 bases between the two germline ends. Per germline, CDR1 ENHRY and CDR2 SYGVKD. The CDR3 region has the DNA TGTGCCATCAGCTTAGACAATCAGCCCCAGCATTTT. It is translated as CAISLDNQPQHF.

There are a few counts of this clonotype. The rearrangement joins TRBV30 to TRBJ2-3; perhaps TRBD1 as D (5 bases). CDR3 length equals 14 residues. Germline CDR1 GTSNPN, CDR2 SVGIG (reference sequence). Trimming pared 2 bases from V and 1 base from J, leaving 10 bases between. In nucleotides, the CDR3 is TGTGCCTGGAGTATAGGGGCTCGCACAGATACGCAGTATTTT. Protein: CAWSIGARTDTQYF.